Given below is one T cell receptor (beta chain) in context. Its cognate antigen is unknown. These data come from a study of CD8 T cells in ankylosing spondylitis. Whole-study findings and limits: For ankylosing spondylitis blood, a TCR beta motif of seven to nine highly homologous variants appeared characteristic. As reported, disease-linked clones showed significant enrichment in matched ankylosing spondylitis synovial fluid.

Germline CDR1 KGHDR, CDR2 SFDVKD. The CDR3 covers 14 residues. J lost 6 bases, V lost 4 bases, and 7 bases had no gene match. Quantitative barcoded 5'-RACE was used to prepare TCR beta libraries. TCRdb reprocessed the 5' RACE reads via MiXCR and lists one record per CDR3 protein. The sample yields 500,000 or so distinct CDR3 sequences, over 4% seen once. Material for sequencing was blood, either unsorted or a sorted T cell fraction (not recorded which). The V call is TRBV24-1, the J call TRBJ1-2; 7 nucleotides agree with TRBD1. The clonotype originates from a male donor with ankylosing spondylitis. CDR3 sequence reads: CATSDLGQIHGYTF. In nucleotides, the CDR3 is TGTGCCACCAGTGACTTGGGACAGATCCATGGCTACACCTTC.